This T cell receptor (beta chain) was found in a study of blood T cell repertoires in COVID-19. Study details: The origin of the acute and convalescent COVID-19 samples was the United States, Italy and Spain.

This CDR3 is 13 amino acids long. With 6 bases removed from V and 7 bases from J, the gap between germline ends came to 15 bases. The table came from immunoSEQ multiplex PCR; TCRdb's copy has only in-frame clones and leaves some out. The repertoire has approximately 250,000 clones, 70% to 90% of them found once; the top ten carry 1% to 1.5%. Sequencing was performed on PBMCs or T cells enriched from blood (not recorded which). This receptor was obtained from a woman in her 40s with acute COVID-19. This chain joins TRBV12-3 or TRBV12-4 and TRBJ1-1; TRBD1 is a possible D gene (5 bases). The CDR3 is CASSRGGPSEAFF. CDR3 nucleotides: TGTGCCAGCAGCCGGGGGGGACCCAGTGAAGCTTTCTTT.